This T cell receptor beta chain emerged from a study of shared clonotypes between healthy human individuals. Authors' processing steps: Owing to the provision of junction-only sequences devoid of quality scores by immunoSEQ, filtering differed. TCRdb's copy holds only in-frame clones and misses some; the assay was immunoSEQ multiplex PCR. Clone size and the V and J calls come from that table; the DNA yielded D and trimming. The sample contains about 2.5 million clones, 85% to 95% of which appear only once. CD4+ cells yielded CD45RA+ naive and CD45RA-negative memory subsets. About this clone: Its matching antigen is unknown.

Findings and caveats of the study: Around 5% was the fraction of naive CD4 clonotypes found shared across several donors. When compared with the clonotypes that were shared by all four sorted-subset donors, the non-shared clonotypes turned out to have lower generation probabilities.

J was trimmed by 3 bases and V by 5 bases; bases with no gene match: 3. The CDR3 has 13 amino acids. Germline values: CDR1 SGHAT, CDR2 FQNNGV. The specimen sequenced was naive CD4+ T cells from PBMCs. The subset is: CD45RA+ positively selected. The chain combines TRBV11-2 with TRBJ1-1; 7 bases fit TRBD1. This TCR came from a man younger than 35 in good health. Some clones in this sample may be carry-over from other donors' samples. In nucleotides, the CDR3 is TGTGCCAGCAGCCGACAGGGAGACACTGAAGCTTTCTTT. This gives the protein CASSRQGDTEAFF.